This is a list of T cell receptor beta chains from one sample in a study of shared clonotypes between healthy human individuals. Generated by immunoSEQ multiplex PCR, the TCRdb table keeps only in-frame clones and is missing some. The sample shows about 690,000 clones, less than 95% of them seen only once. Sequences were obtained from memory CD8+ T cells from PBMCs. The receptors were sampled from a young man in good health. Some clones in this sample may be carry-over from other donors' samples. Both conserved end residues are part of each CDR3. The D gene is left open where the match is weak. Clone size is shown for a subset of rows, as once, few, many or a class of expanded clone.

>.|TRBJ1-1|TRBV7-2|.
TGTGCCAGCAGCTTAGCTGCAGGGACCACTGAAGCTTTCTTT
CASSLAAGTTEAFF
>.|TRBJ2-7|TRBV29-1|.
TGCAGCGTTGGGGACCCCGGGGAGCAGTACTTC
CSVGDPGEQYF
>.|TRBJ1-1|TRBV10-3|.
TGTGCCATCTCACCCGGAACAGGATGGGGCACTGAAGCTTTCTTT
CAISPGTGWGTEAFF
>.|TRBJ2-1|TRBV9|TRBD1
TGTGCCAGCAGCCCGGGACAGGGGATTTACAATGAGCAGTTCTTC
CASSPGQGIYNEQFF
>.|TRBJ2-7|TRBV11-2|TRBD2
TGTGCCAGCAGCTTACCTTCTAGCGGGAGTTCCTACGAGCAGTACTTC
CASSLPSSGSSYEQYF
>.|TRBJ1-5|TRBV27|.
TGTGCCAGCAGTTTCCCCCTACCACGACAGGTTTGGGAAGGTAGCAATCAGCCCCAGCATTTT
CASSFPLPRQVWEGSNQPQHF
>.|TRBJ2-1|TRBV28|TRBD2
TGTGCCAGCAGCTCCTACAGAGGGACTAGCTACAATGAGCAGTTCTTC
CASSSYRGTSYNEQFF
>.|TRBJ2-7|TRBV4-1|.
TGCGCCAGCAGCCCGTCCACTAACTACGAGCAGTACTTC
CASSPSTNYEQYF
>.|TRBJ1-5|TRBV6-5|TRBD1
TGTGCCAGCAGTTCTCGGACAGGGAATCAGCCCCAGCATTTT
CASSSRTGNQPQHF
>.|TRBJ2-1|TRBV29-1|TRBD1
TGCAGCGTTGAAGGGACGGGACAGGGACTTGAGCAGTTCTTC
CSVEGTGQGLEQFF
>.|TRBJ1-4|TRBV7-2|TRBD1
TGTGCCAGCAGCTTGGGGAGGGGGCTAGCAGAAAAACTGTTTTTT
CASSLGRGLAEKLFF
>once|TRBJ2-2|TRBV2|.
TGTGCCAGCAGTGAACATCGGGGTGACACCGGGGAGCTGTTTTTT
CASSEHRGDTGELFF
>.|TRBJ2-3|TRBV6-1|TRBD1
TGTGCCAGCAGAGAACGGACAGGGGCAAGCACAGATACGCAGTATTTT
CASRERTGASTDTQYF
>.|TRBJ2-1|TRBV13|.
TGTGCCAGCAGCTCAGGGAGTTCCTACAATGAGCAGTTCTTC
CASSSGSSYNEQFF